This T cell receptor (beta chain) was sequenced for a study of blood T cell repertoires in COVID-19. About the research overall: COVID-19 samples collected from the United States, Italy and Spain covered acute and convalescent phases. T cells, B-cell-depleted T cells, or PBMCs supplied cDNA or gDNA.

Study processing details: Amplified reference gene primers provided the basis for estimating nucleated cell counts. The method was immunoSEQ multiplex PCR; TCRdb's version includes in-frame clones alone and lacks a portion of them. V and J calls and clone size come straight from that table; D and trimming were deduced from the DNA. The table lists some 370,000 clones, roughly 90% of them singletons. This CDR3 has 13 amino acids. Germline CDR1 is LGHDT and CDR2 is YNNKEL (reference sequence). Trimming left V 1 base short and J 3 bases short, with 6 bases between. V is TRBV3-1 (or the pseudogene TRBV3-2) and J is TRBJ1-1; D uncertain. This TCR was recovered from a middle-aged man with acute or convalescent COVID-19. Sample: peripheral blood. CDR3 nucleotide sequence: TGTGCCAGCAGCCAAGTGGAGGACACTGAAGCTTTCTTT. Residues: CASSQVEDTEAFF.